The rows below give T cell receptor beta chains drawn from one sample of a study of CD8 T cells in Susac syndrome. Each CDR3 protein gets one entry after TCRdb re-called the immunoSEQ multiplex PCR reads with MiXCR. The sample has fewer than 200,000 distinct CDR3 sequences, just under 95% seen once. Material for sequencing was CD4+ T cells from PBMCs. The receptors come from a human donor in good health. Each CDR3 is given with its conserved first and last residue. D genes are given only for firm matches. Clone size is not always given. Where it is, it says once, few, many or a class for expanded clones.

>-|TRBJ2-4|TRBD2|13|TRBV20-1
TGCAGTGCTAGGATTAGCGGGAGGGACATTCAGTACTTC
CSARISGRDIQYF
>-|TRBJ1-2|-|12|TRBV5-1
TGCGCCAGCAGCTTGGACAGGAATGGCTACACCTTC
CASSLDRNGYTF
>-|TRBJ2-7|TRBD1|15|TRBV13
TGTGCCAGCAGCCAATTTGGGACAGGCTACAGGGAGCAGTACTTC
CASSQFGTGYREQYF
>-|TRBJ2-7|-|12|TRBV20-1
TGCAGTGCCGAGACAGACTCCTACGAGCAGTACTTC
CSAETDSYEQYF
>-|TRBJ2-1|TRBD2|14|TRBV6-5
TGTGCCAGCAGCCGACTAGCGGGAGGGGATGAGCAGTTCTTC
CASSRLAGGDEQFF
>-|TRBJ1-2|-|12|TRBV5-1
TGCGCCAGCAGGGTGGGAAGTAACGTCTACACCTTC
CASRVGSNVYTF
>-|TRBJ2-7|TRBD2|18|TRBV30
TGTGCCTGGAGTTCCCTAGCGGGCAACCCCTTTCGTCCCTACGAGCAGTACTTC
CAWSSLAGNPFRPYEQYF
>-|TRBJ2-5|TRBD2|14|TRBV29-1
TGCAGCGTTGATAGTAGCGGGAGGGAAGAGACCCAGTACTTC
CSVDSSGREETQYF
>-|TRBJ2-5|-|13|TRBV20-1
TGCAGTGCCCCCCGGACGGTCCAAGAGACCCAGTACTTC
CSAPRTVQETQYF
>-|TRBJ2-5|-|15|TRBV3-1
TGTGCCAGCAGCCAAGATCAGGCATCCCAAGAGACCCAGTACTTC
CASSQDQASQETQYF
>-|TRBJ2-3|TRBD2|16|TRBV20-1
TGCAGTGCTAGTAAGGGACTAGCGGGAGGCGCGGATACGCAGTATTTT
CSASKGLAGGADTQYF
>-|TRBJ2-1|-|13|TRBV7-8
TGTGCCAGCAGCTTCTACGGCAACAATGAGCAGTTCTTC
CASSFYGNNEQFF
>-|TRBJ2-3|TRBD2|18|TRBV9
TGTGCCAGCAGCGCGCAGAATCCCACTAGCGATTCGACAGATACGCAGTATTTT
CASSAQNPTSDSTDTQYF
>once|TRBJ2-3|-|14|TRBV30
TGTGCCTGGAGAAACCGGGGAGGAGTAGATACGCAGTATTTT
CAWRNRGGVDTQYF
>-|TRBJ2-5|-|15|TRBV20-1
TGCAGTGCTAGAGATAGCGGTGGGGGGCATCAGACCCAGTACTTC
CSARDSGGGHQTQYF
>-|TRBJ1-1|TRBD1|14|TRBV12-3/TRBV12-4
TGTGCCAGCAGTTTCGGTCAGGGGGCGACACAAGCTTTCTTT
CASSFGQGATQAFF
>-|TRBJ1-5|-|16|TRBV7-6
TGTGCCAGCAGCTTAGTTGGAGGGATTAGCAATCAGCCCCAGCATTTT
CASSLVGGISNQPQHF
>-|TRBJ1-4|-|13|TRBV14
TGTGCCAGCAGTCGACAGGTTCGGGAAAAACTGTTTTTT
CASSRQVREKLFF
>-|TRBJ2-1|-|13|TRBV5-1
TGCGCCAGCAGCTTGGCCGAGGGATTCGAGCAGTTCTTC
CASSLAEGFEQFF
>-|TRBJ2-1|TRBD2|15|TRBV12-3/TRBV12-4
TGTGCCAGCACTGGACAGCGGGAGGCTGGCAATGAGCAGTTCTTC
CASTGQREAGNEQFF
>-|TRBJ1-4|TRBD1|16|TRBV4-2
TGTGCCAGCAGCCAAGATCGTGGACAGGGGAGGGAAAAACTGTTTTTT
CASSQDRGQGREKLFF
>-|TRBJ2-2|TRBD2|14|TRBV12-3/TRBV12-4
TGTGCCAGCACCCCGGGACTAAGCACCGGGGAGCTGTTTTTT
CASTPGLSTGELFF
>-|TRBJ1-1|TRBD1|11|TRBV30
TGTGCCTGGACAGGGGGCTCTGAAGCTTTCTTT
CAWTGGSEAFF
>-|TRBJ1-2|-|13|TRBV20-1
TGCAGTGCTAGAGATCCTGACAGCAATGGCTACACCTTC
CSARDPDSNGYTF
>once|TRBJ2-5|-|15|TRBV11-3
TGTGCCAGCAGCCCTGGGGACGACGCCCGAGAGACCCAGTACTTC
CASSPGDDARETQYF
>-|TRBJ2-7|TRBD1|13|TRBV5-1
TGCGCCAGCAGCGTGGACAGGGGGCGGGAGCAGTACTTC
CASSVDRGREQYF
>-|TRBJ2-7|TRBD2|14|TRBV20-1
TGCAGTGCTAGCCTAGCGGTAACTAACTACGAGCAGTACTTC
CSASLAVTNYEQYF
>-|TRBJ2-3|-|14|TRBV20-1
TGCAGTGCTAGACTAGCAGGCGGGCCAGATACGCAGTATTTT
CSARLAGGPDTQYF
>-|TRBJ2-7|-|13|TRBV29-1
TGCAGCGTTGGGTTCAGGGAGATCCACGAGCAGTACTTC
CSVGFREIHEQYF
>-|TRBJ1-5|-|15|TRBV15
TGTGCCACCAGCACCGGGACCCAGCAGGATCAGCCCCAGCATTTT
CATSTGTQQDQPQHF
>-|TRBJ1-1|-|15|TRBV3-1
TGTGCCAGCAGCCAAGCTTCCGGGGGTGAGGGTGAAGCTTTCTTT
CASSQASGGEGEAFF
>-|TRBJ2-4|-|14|TRBV5-1
TGCGCCAGCAGCTTGGAGAATACCAAAAACATTCAGTACTTC
CASSLENTKNIQYF